The clone carrying this T cell receptor beta chain was seen more than once but under ten times. What it recognizes is unknown. Each CDR3 protein is one row after TCRdb ran MiXCR on the reads. The sample lists under 200,000 distinct CDR3 sequences; about 20% were seen once. The data were taken from a study of T cell repertoires in cytomegalovirus infection. General study findings and limits: The ex vivo response was dominated by HLA-C-restricted CMV-specific TCR beta clonotypes.

CDR3 size: 14 residues. Trimming took off 7 bases at V and 1 base at J, with 13 bases between the two ends. Looked up from germline, CDR1 is LNHDA and CDR2 is SQIVND (reference sequence). The sample here was CD8+ T cells from cultured PBMCs, taken from culture after CMV antigen stimulation. The chain couples TRBV19 to TRBJ1-1, with D maybe TRBD1 (5 bases). The clonotype comes from a human donor in good health (CMV status not recorded). Some clones in this sample may be carry-over from other donors' samples. CDR3 protein: CASITGPGNTEAFF. The CDR3 DNA sequence: TGTGCCAGTATCACAGGTCCGGGGAACACTGAAGCTTTCTTT.